This T cell receptor (beta chain) was observed in a study of shared clonotypes between healthy human individuals. The CDR3 is made up of 16 amino acids. Trimming took 3 bases from V and 7 from J, leaving 19 bases between them. CDR1 and CDR2 (germline): MGHRA, YSYEKL. Naive CD8 populations comprised CD45RO-negative cells positively selected for CCR7, excluding terminally differentiated effector memory CD45RA+ cells. Only Caucasian adults living in Nashville, Tennessee made up the donor group. In its sample, this clone was seen once. Generated by immunoSEQ multiplex PCR, the TCRdb table keeps only in-frame clones and is missing some. The sample consists of about 2.2 million clones, around 93% of them appearing once.

The sequencing sample was made of naive CD8+ T cells from PBMCs. This receptor was identified in a man aged 18 to 29 in good health. Some clones in this sample may be carry-over from other donors' samples. The V call is TRBV4-1, the J call TRBJ2-1, with D perhaps TRBD2 (6 bases). The chain's CDR3 is CASSQDGRTGTNEQFF. The CDR3 DNA reads as TGCGCCAGCAGCCAGGATGGGAGGACGGGTACAAATGAGCAGTTCTTC.